Listed here are 8 T cell receptor beta chains from one sample, sequenced in a study of T cells in Graves' hyperthyroidism and ophthalmopathy. RNA transcripts gave rise to amplified TCR beta CDR3 regions. A first-round RT-PCR of the TCR CDR3 used the HTBI primer set. Each CDR3 protein is one row after TCRdb ran MiXCR on the multiplex PCR reads. The sample holds about 840,000 distinct CDR3 sequences, 38% seen once. The specimen sequenced was blood. These receptors came from a man younger than 35 with Graves' hyperthyroidism.

This clonotype was recorded at least ten times. The CDR3 DNA is TGTGCCAGCAGCTTAGAACCCCGACCCCAGGAGACCCAGTACTTC. It encodes CASSLEPRPQETQYF. J is TRBJ2-5 and V is TRBV7-6; D is ambiguous. From germline, CDR1 is SGHVS and CDR2 FNYEAQ. Trimming removed 1 base from V and 5 bases from J, with 14 bases in between. The CDR3 runs to 15 residues.

This rearrangement joins TRBV7-2 to TRBJ1-5, with a possible D match to TRBD1 (5 bases). In germline, CDR1 is SGHTA, CDR2 FQGNSA. Trimming removed 3 bases from V and 11 bases from J, with 20 bases in between. This CDR3 has 15 amino acids. The CDR3 here is CASSLAQAGPETQHF. DNA of the CDR3: TGTGCCAGCAGCTTGGCCCAGGCAGGGCCGGAGACCCAGCATTTT.

There are a few counts of this clonotype. This chain joins TRBV5-1 and TRBJ2-5, with TRBD1 matching over 7 bases. Germline loops: CDR1 SGHRS, CDR2 YFSETQ. The CDR3 runs to 12 residues. V lost 8 bases and J lost 1; bases outside the gene matches: 2. The CDR3 reads CARGTVQETQYF. The CDR3 region has the DNA TGCGCCAGAGGGACAGTCCAAGAGACCCAGTACTTC.

V is TRBV6-1 and J is TRBJ1-1, with D maybe TRBD1 (5 bases). The CDR3 runs 15 residues. The V end was cut by 8 bases, the J end by 2 bases, with 18 bases between. Per the germline V gene, CDR1 is MNHNS and CDR2 is SASEGT. The CDR3 is CASLRQSIPNTEAFF. The DNA for the CDR3 is TGTGCCAGCCTTCGACAGTCAATTCCTAACACTGAAGCTTTCTTT.

The chain employs TRBV7-9 and TRBJ1-4; D not resolved. V was shortened by 5 bases and J by 4 bases, with 8 bases between the two germline ends. In germline, CDR1 is SEHNR, CDR2 FQNEAQ (reference sequence). CDR3 length: 13 amino acids. The CDR3 DNA is TGTGCCAGCAGCAGGATGGTTAATGAAAAACTGTTTTTT. Translated, it gives CASSRMVNEKLFF.

This clonotype was found a few times. This chain links TRBV7-3 with TRBJ2-2; D remains unclear. Germline values: CDR1 SGHTA, CDR2 FQGTGA. The CDR3 sequence is 13 residues long. The germline V and J ends were trimmed by 6 bases and 5 bases, with 10 bases remaining between them. The CDR3 DNA is TGTGCCAGCAGTAAGTCCGCGACCGGGGAGCTGTTTTTT. Translation gives CASSKSATGELFF.

This clonotype was seen just once. The chain combines TRBV10-2 with TRBJ1-4, with no clear D. This CDR3 spans 11 amino acids. The V end lost 8 bases, the J end lost 7 bases, and 8 bases lay between the germline ends. Per the germline V gene, CDR1 is WSHSY and CDR2 is SAAADI. CDR3 DNA: TGCGCCAGCGGCGACACTGAAAAACTGTTTTTT. Translated, it gives CASGDTEKLFF.

V is TRBV20-1 and J is TRBJ1-1; D may be TRBD1 (5 bases). The ends were cut back, 4 bases at V and 6 bases at J, with 9 bases in the middle. The CDR3 is made up of 11 amino acids. Germline CDR1 reads DFQATT; CDR2 reads SNEGSKA (reference sequence). As DNA, the CDR3 is TGCAGTGCTATAGCGGGGGCTGAAGCTTTCTTT. Its translation: CSAIAGAEAFF.